This T cell receptor (beta chain) was obtained from a study of cytomegalovirus exposure and HLA in healthy donors. The germline CDR1 and CDR2 sequences are MNHEY and SVGAGI. The CDR3 totals 14 residues. V lost 7 bases and J lost 1; bases outside the gene matches: 3. Use of 60 Vbeta and 13 Jbeta primers characterized the PCR. Libraries were prepared by immunoSEQ multiplex PCR; TCRdb keeps only in-frame clonotypes and omits some of them. The data contain 120,000 or so clones, approximately 74% of them singletons. Comments on this clone: Its antigen is still unknown.

Study results and limitations: According to a later analysis, donors in an Asian-associated ancestry cluster reportedly had fewer N-insertions than the roughly 720-donor mean. Most subjects had HLA-A and HLA-B alleles reportedly predicted accurately by TCR beta sequences. The study designated around 150 TCR beta chains cytomegalovirus-associated. Presence/absence analyses treated sequencing depth as roughly uniform across donors.

The source material was PBMCs. J is TRBJ2-3 and V is TRBV6-5; 9 nucleotides agree with TRBD2. The receptor's source is a man aged 35 to 55 in good health and CMV-seropositive. This CDR3 reads CASNPSGGTDTQYF. The CDR3 DNA is TGTGCCAGCAACCCTAGCGGGGGCACAGATACGCAGTATTTT.